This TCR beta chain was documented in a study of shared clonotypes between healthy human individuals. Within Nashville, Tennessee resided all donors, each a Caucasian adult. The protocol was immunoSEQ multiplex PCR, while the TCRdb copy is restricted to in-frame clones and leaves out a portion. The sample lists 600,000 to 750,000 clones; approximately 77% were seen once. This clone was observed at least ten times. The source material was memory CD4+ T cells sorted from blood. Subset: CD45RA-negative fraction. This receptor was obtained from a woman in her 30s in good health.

The CDR3 DNA follows: TGTGCCAGCAGCTTGCATACAGGGTGGGCTGGGGCCAACGTCCTGACTTTC. This encodes CASSLHTGWAGANVLTF. The chain is built from TRBV5-5 and TRBJ2-6, with a possible D match to TRBD1 (6 bases). Looked up from germline, CDR1 is SGHKS and CDR2 is YYEKEE (reference sequence). The CDR3 loop spans 17 amino acids. Deletions cut 1 base from V and 2 bases from J, with 13 bases between.